This T cell receptor (beta chain) was observed in a study of blood T cell repertoires in COVID-19. Study overall: Italy, Spain and the United States were the sources of the convalescent and acute COVID-19 samples. Nucleic acid was either cDNA or gDNA, and it came from T cells, B-cell-depleted T cells, or PBMCs.

The CDR3 has 13 residues. Germline CDR1 MNHEY, CDR2 SVGAGI. V lost 2 bases to trimming and J lost 1 base, with 5 bases between them. In the authors' methods: The assay estimated nucleated cells by amplifying reference gene primers. Libraries were prepared by immunoSEQ multiplex PCR; TCRdb keeps only in-frame clonotypes and omits some of them. V and J calls and clone size come straight from that table; D and trimming were deduced from the DNA. This repertoire shows nearly 200,000 clones, 80% to 85% found once; its top ten account for 20%. V usage is TRBV6-5 and J usage is TRBJ1-1; D gene ambiguous. The sequencing input was peripheral blood. This clonotype was sampled from a human donor in a cohort sampled during active COVID-19. For the CDR3, the DNA is TGTGCCAGCAGTTACGGGAGGAACACTGAAGCTTTCTTT. The encoded protein is CASSYGRNTEAFF.